A selection of T cell receptor beta chains follows, all from one sample in a study of human T cells and chemical hapten exposure. MiXCR, run by TCRdb on the RACE reads, gives a single entry per CDR3 protein. The data show more than 95,000 distinct CDR3 sequences, 12% seen once. The source was whole blood, collected in connection with sensitization to the hapten diphenylcyclopropenone (DPC). The receptor source for this set is a woman aged 45-60 years with alopecia areata. Some clones in this sample may be carry-over from other donors' samples. The CDR3 runs from the conserved cysteine through the conserved F or W. The D gene is left open where the match is weak.

d_call,j_call,v_call,cdr3_aa
TRBD1,TRBJ1-6,TRBV6-2/TRBV6-3,CASSYSDRVRYNSPLHF
NA,TRBJ2-2,TRBV7-2,CVSSPAPGNTGELFF
NA,TRBJ1-5,TRBV28,CASRGKRDGSVSAQHF
NA,TRBJ1-1,TRBV6-5,CARDCDRTEAFF
NA,TRBJ1-6,TRBV18,CASSPTQGRNSPLHF
TRBD1,TRBJ2-5,TRBV6-1,CASSRTGKQETQYF
NA,TRBJ2-6,TRBV18,CASSPREGDGANVLTF
NA,TRBJ2-7,TRBV15,CATSSVGRSYHEQYF
NA,TRBJ1-3,TRBV4-3,CTSSQGRGAGNTIYF
TRBD1,TRBJ1-5,TRBV28,CAILTGRNQPQHF
TRBD2,TRBJ2-5,TRBV11-2,CASSGRSGRAFGETQYF
TRBD1,TRBJ1-5,TRBV19,CASSPWDRNQPQHF
TRBD1,TRBJ1-2,TRBV28,CASSTGDYGYTF
TRBD2,TRBJ2-5,TRBV5-1,CASSVGTSETQYF
TRBD2,TRBJ2-7,TRBV28,CASMVAGANYEQYF
NA,TRBJ1-2,TRBV2,CATTASTVNGYTF
NA,TRBJ1-3,TRBV5-1,CASSTTGLGNTIYF
NA,TRBJ1-5,TRBV7-2,CASSLVRDQPQHF
TRBD1,TRBJ2-2,TRBV29-1,CSVSDRGANTGELFF
NA,TRBJ2-7,TRBV2,CASSDAGAGLVMLYF
NA,TRBJ2-3,TRBV28,CASRPGSLGGDTQYF
NA,TRBJ1-1,TRBV6-5,CASSYLSEAFF
NA,TRBJ2-3,TRBV7-9,CASSLDPTQYF
NA,TRBJ1-3,TRBV5-5,CASSLAREGGNTIYF
NA,TRBJ1-5,TRBV19,CASSQTGSNQPQHF
NA,TRBJ2-1,TRBV5-1,CASSYGYEQFF
TRBD1,TRBJ1-2,TRBV29-1,CSVTGDTYGYTF
TRBD1,TRBJ2-7,TRBV10-1,CASMPGQGYEQYF
TRBD1,TRBJ2-7,TRBV29-1,CSVRSGTGVHEQYF
NA,TRBJ2-3,TRBV7-9,CASSLAGPETQYF
TRBD2,TRBJ2-1,TRBV2,CASSQEWGTNEGEQFF